The subject of this entry is one T cell receptor beta chain. As yet, its antigen is unknown. In the same sample, other DNA sequences code for this CDR3. Controls had myeloablative marrow grafts with methotrexate and calcineurin inhibitor, sampled at 1 year. This sample was taken from a study of T cells after posttransplantation cyclophosphamide. Study-wide points: Blood and skin or GI T cell repertoires showed limited TRB overlap.

The germline CDR1 and CDR2 sequences are MNHNS and SASEGT. J was trimmed by 4 bases and V by 8 bases; bases with no gene match: 5. The length of the CDR3 is 13 residues. TCRdb's copy holds only in-frame clones and misses some; the assay was immunoSEQ multiplex PCR. The sample lists roughly 11,000 clones; over 70% were seen once. This specimen consisted of PBMCs, obtained around 55 weeks after allogeneic stem cell transplant with calcineurin inhibitor and methotrexate. This sequence originates from a male patient between 25 and 40 years old who received an allogeneic stem cell transplant from an unrelated donor, was CMV-positive, and had acute GVHD only. Part of the T cell pool may stem from the graft donor. The rearrangement uses TRBV6-1 and TRBJ2-1; 7 bases map to TRBD2. CDR3 coding DNA: TGTGCCAGCGGGGCGGGAGCGTACAATGAGCAGTTCTTC. This encodes CASGAGAYNEQFF.